The count of the clone carrying this TCR beta chain is one. Its antigen remains unidentified. V was clipped by 3 bases and J by 0 bases, with 12 bases between them. Germline V gene data show CDR1 as KGHSH and CDR2 as LQKENI. The CDR3 is made up of 16 amino acids. The record originates from a study of OX40 agonist ivuxolimab in advanced cancers. Study-level information: The study treated patients with ivuxolimab, an agonistic anti-OX40 (CD134) antibody. Across the patients, intravenous ivuxolimab was delivered every 2 weeks at 0.01 to 10 mg/kg. Allowance was made for prior anti-PD-1, anti-PD-L1 or anti-CTLA-4 therapy, and about 40% had some.

Here immunoSEQ multiplex PCR was the method, and the copy in TCRdb shows in-frame clones only, minus some. This sample has 20,000 to 25,000 clones, with about 83% found just once. General study points: Both CD4+ and CD8+ T cell populations in blood had undergone clonal expansion by week 6 at 0.1 to 3.0 mg/kg.

Specimen: CD4+ or CD8+ T cells sorted from blood, collected in a trial of the OX40 agonist ivuxolimab. The source is an adult with an advanced solid tumor such as melanoma, head and neck, liver or kidney cancer. The chain has TRBV18 and TRBJ2-1; D is perhaps TRBD1 or TRBD2 (5 bases each). The CDR3 DNA reads as TGTGCCAGCTCACCGAACGGGGCCGGCTCCTACAATGAGCAGTTCTTC. This sequence encodes CASSPNGAGSYNEQFF.